This section outlines one T cell receptor beta chain sequence together with its context. The sample originates from a study of response to subunit inactivated influenza vaccine. One entry per CDR3 protein, called by TCRdb with MiXCR from the RT-PCR reads. The sample includes about 570,000 distinct CDR3 sequences, about 11% of them seen just once. The V gene's germline CDR1 is SGHRS and CDR2 YFSETQ. This CDR3 is 18 amino acids long. V lost 4 bases and J lost 3; bases outside the gene matches: 13. These data are also associated with another study on T cells expressing NK-cell markers. That source reports: 5'RACE template switching with UMIs generated TCR beta cDNA.

This chain joins TRBV5-1 and TRBJ2-3; the match to TRBD2 covers 11 bases. The specimen was PBMCs from blood, collected on the day of vaccination. The sequence was collected from a man aged 50 or older who received an inactivated influenza vaccine. CDR3 bases: TGCGCCAGCAGCCCCGGCGCGGCTAGCGGGAGGTGGACAGATACGCAGTATTTT. This encodes CASSPGAASGRWTDTQYF.